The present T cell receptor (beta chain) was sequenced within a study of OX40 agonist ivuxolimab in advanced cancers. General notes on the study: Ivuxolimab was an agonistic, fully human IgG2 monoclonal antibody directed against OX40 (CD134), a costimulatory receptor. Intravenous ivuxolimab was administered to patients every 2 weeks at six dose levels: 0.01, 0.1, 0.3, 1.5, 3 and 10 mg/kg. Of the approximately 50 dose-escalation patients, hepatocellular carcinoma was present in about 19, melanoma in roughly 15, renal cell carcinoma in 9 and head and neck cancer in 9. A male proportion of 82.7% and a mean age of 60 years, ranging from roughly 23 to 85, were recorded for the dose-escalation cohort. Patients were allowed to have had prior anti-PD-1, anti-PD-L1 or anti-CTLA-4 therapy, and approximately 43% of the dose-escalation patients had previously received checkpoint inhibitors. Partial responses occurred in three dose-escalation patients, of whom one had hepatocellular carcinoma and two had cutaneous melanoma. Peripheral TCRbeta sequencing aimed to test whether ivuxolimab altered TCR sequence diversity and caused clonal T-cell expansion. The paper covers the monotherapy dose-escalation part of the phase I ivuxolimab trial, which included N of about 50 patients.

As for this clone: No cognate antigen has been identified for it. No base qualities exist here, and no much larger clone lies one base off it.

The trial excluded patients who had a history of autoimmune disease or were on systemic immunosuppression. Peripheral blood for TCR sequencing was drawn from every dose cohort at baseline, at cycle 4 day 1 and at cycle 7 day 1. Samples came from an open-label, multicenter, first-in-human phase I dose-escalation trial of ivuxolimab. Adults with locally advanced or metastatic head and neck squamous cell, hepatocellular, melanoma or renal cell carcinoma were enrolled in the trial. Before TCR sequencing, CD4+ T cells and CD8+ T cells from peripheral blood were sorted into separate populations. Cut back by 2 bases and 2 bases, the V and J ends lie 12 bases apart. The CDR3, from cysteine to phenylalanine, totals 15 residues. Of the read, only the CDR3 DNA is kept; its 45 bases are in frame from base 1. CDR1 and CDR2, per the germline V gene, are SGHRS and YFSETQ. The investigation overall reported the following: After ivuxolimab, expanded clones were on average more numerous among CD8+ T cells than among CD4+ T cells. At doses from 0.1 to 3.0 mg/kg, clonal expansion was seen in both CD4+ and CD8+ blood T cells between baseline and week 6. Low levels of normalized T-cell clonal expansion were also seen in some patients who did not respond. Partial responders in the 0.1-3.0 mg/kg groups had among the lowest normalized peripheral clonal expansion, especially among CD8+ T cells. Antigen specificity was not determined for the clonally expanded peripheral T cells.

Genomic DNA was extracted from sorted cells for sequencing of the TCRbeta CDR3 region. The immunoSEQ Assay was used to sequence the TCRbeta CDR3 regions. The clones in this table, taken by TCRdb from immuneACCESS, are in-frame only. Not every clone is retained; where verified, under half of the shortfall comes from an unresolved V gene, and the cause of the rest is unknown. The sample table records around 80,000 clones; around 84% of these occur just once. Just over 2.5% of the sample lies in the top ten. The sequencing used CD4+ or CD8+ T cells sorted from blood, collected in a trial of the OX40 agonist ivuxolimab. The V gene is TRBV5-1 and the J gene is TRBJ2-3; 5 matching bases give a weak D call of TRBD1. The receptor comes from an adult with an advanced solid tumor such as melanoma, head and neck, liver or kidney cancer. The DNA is TGCGCCAGCAGCTTTGGGGCGGAGATCACAGATACGCAGTATTTT. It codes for CASSFGAEITDTQYF.